The 18 T cell receptor beta chains in this list originate from one sample, sequenced in a study of cytomegalovirus exposure and HLA in healthy donors. 13 Jbeta primers and 60 Vbeta primers were used for the PCR. Assay: immunoSEQ multiplex PCR; the TCRdb copy retains only in-frame clones and omits some. The sample comprises 200,000 or so clones, around four fifths of which are singletons, and roughly 2.5% rests with the top ten. Sequences were obtained from PBMCs. Receptors originate from a middle-aged woman in good health and CMV-seronegative.

In this sample, this clone turned up a few times. V gene TRBV28 combines with J gene TRBJ1-5; D call uncertain. This CDR3 contains 24 residues. CDR1 and CDR2 from the germline V gene are MDHEN and SYDVKM. With 1 base removed from V and 0 bases from J, the gap between germline ends came to 34 bases. CDR3 region: CASSLYRYFQYGRITLDSNQPQHF. The DNA of the CDR3 is TGTGCCAGCAGTTTATACCGCTATTTCCAATACGGCAGGATAACCCTCGATAGCAATCAGCCCCAGCATTTT.

This clone was detected only once. CDR3 coding DNA: TGTGCCATATCTGGAGCTCTTAACGGCGAGCAGTACTTC. The encoded protein is CAISGALNGEQYF. This chain connects TRBV7-6 to TRBJ2-7, with no clear D. The CDR3 contains 13 residues. Per the germline V gene, CDR1 is SGHVS and CDR2 is FNYEAQ. V dropped 10 bases and J dropped 6 bases, with 19 bases sitting between them. Filled out from reference TRBV7-6 and TRBJ2-7, the complete variable domain reads GAGVSQSPRYKVTKRGQDVALRCDPISGHVSLYWYRQALGQGPEFLTYFNYEAQQDKSGLPNDRFSAERPEGSISTLTIQRTEQRDSAMYRCAISGALNGEQYFGPGTRLTVT.

The V and J genes are TRBV5-1 and TRBJ2-3, with TRBD1 identical over 9 bases. The CDR3 is 15 residues long. The V and J ends lost 4 bases and 1 base, in that order; junction bases with no gene match: 4. Germline V CDR1 and CDR2: SGHRS, YFSETQ. The CDR3 sequence: CASSLQGAGTDTQYF. The CDR3 DNA is TGCGCCAGCAGCCTACAGGGGGCCGGCACAGATACGCAGTATTTT.

The chain joins TRBV27 to TRBJ2-7; D gene ambiguous. Between the trimmed V and J ends, which lost 3 bases and 1 base, there was a span of 10 bases. CDR1 and CDR2 (germline): MNHEY, SMNVEV (reference sequence). The CDR3 runs 14 residues. CDR3 protein: CASSFHARSYEQYF. CDR3 nucleotide sequence: TGTGCCAGCAGTTTTCACGCCAGATCCTACGAGCAGTACTTC.

This chain links TRBV4-1 with TRBJ2-5, with TRBD2 as a possible D gene (6 bases). Trimming shortened V by 4 bases and J by 5 bases, and 17 bases separated the two germline ends. CDR1 is MGHRA, CDR2 YSYEKL, per germline. The CDR3 totals 15 residues. The CDR3 sequence is CASSRMGGFSETQYF. In nucleotides, the CDR3 is TGCGCCAGCAGCCGAATGGGAGGTTTCAGCGAGACCCAGTACTTC.

The rearrangement uses TRBV7-9 and TRBJ2-5, with TRBD1 identical over 7 bases. This CDR3 comprises 17 residues. CDR1 and CDR2 from the germline V gene are SEHNR and FQNEAQ (reference sequence). V lost 3 bases and J lost 4; bases outside the gene matches: 14. CDR3 nucleotide sequence: TGTGCCAGCAGCTTGAGGGACAGCTCTGGGGTAGGAGAGACCCAGTACTTC. Protein: CASSLRDSSGVGETQYF.

The rearrangement links TRBV27 to TRBJ2-7, with D uncertain. Germline CDR1 MNHEY, CDR2 SMNVEV (reference sequence). CDR3 length: 14 residues. V dropped 0 bases and J dropped 0 bases, with 6 bases sitting between them. As DNA, the CDR3 is TGTGCCAGCAGTTTATCTTGGAGCTCCTACGAGCAGTACTTC. This codes for CASSLSWSSYEQYF.

J is TRBJ1-2 and V is TRBV27; 7 bases line up with TRBD1. The CDR3 has 17 amino acids. The V gene's germline CDR1 is MNHEY and CDR2 SMNVEV (reference sequence). V gave up 6 bases and J gave up 2 bases; unmatched junction bases: 15. The CDR3 spells CASSQNVGQLSNYGYTF. The CDR3 nucleotides read TGTGCCAGCAGCCAAAATGTGGGACAGCTCTCAAACTATGGCTACACCTTC.

The chain has TRBV2 and TRBJ2-1; possibly TRBD2 for D (7 bases). CDR1 is SNHLY and CDR2 is FYNNEI in the germline V gene. The CDR3 totals 13 residues. V dropped 8 bases and J dropped 10 bases, with 18 bases sitting between them. The CDR3 region has the DNA TGTGCCAGCGGGGGGGGCATGCTAGGAGAGCAGTTCTTC. Residues: CASGGGMLGEQFF.

The chain uses TRBV12-5 and TRBJ1-5; TRBD1 might be the D (5 bases). The CDR3 runs to 13 residues. Looked up from germline, CDR1 is LGHNT and CDR2 is FRNRAP. Trimming removed 7 bases at V and 5 bases at J, with 12 bases between. Written as DNA, the CDR3 is TGTGCTAGTGCCCTGGACACCTATCAGCCCCAGCATTTT. Protein: CASALDTYQPQHF.

The chain carries TRBV5-6 and TRBJ1-3, with a possible D match to TRBD1 (5 bases). With 0 bases removed from V and 2 bases from J, the gap between germline ends came to 12 bases. The germline V gene has CDR1 SGHDT and CDR2 YYEEEE. The length of the CDR3 is 16 residues. CDR3 DNA sequence: TGTGCCAGCAGCTTGGCGGGGGGTCAGACTGGAAACACCATATATTTT. This sequence encodes CASSLAGGQTGNTIYF.

The chain is built from TRBV27 and TRBJ2-1; maybe TRBD2 (7 bases). The V gene lost 4 bases and the J gene lost 6 bases, with 19 bases spanning the gap. Germline-derived CDR1 and CDR2 are MNHEY and SMNVEV (reference sequence). This CDR3 is 16 amino acids long. The CDR3 region has the DNA TGTGCCAGCAGTTCCTGGACTAGTGAGGGGGGCAATGAGCAGTTCTTC. It is translated as CASSSWTSEGGNEQFF.

This chain links TRBV19 with TRBJ2-3; 10 nucleotides align to TRBD2. The CDR3 runs to 17 residues. Germline trimming cut 0 bases from V and 0 bases from J; bases unmatched to any gene: 3. Germline V gives CDR1 LNHDA, CDR2 SQIVND (reference sequence). CDR3 sequence reads: CASSIDRTSGSTDTQYF. The CDR3 DNA follows: TGTGCCAGTAGTATAGATCGGACTAGCGGAAGCACAGATACGCAGTATTTT.

The chain combines TRBV6-5 with TRBJ1-1; 8 nucleotides match TRBD1. V was pared by 2 bases and J by 8 bases, with 10 bases of the junction left unmatched. The V gene's germline CDR1 is MNHEY and CDR2 SVGAGI. This CDR3 is built from 15 residues. The CDR3 region has the DNA TGTGCCAGCAGTTACACAGGGGGAATCGGCGGCGAAGCTTTCTTT. Encoded protein: CASSYTGGIGGEAFF.

The gene calls are TRBV2 and TRBJ1-1; D is uncertain. The CDR3 contains 12 residues. The germline V gene has CDR1 SNHLY and CDR2 FYNNEI. V lost 3 bases and J lost 4, with 6 bases in between. The CDR3 protein is CASSEIGTEAFF. For the CDR3, the DNA is TGTGCCAGCAGTGAGATCGGCACTGAAGCTTTCTTT.

The genes are TRBV2 and TRBJ2-3, with 7 bases matching TRBD2. The CDR3 covers 14 residues. Germline V gene sequence: CDR1 SNHLY, CDR2 FYNNEI. The trim removed 4 bases at V and 3 bases at J, leaving 4 bases unmatched. The CDR3 region is CASSVRGRTDTQYF. The CDR3, as DNA: TGTGCCAGCAGTGTTCGCGGGAGAACAGATACGCAGTATTTT.

The rearrangement uses TRBV6-5 and TRBJ2-2, with 7 bases matching TRBD2. The CDR3 consists of 16 residues. Germline CDR1 MNHEY, CDR2 SVGAGI. The trim removed 2 bases at V and 4 bases at J, leaving 7 bases unmatched. The CDR3 region has the DNA TGTGCCAGCAGTTACCAGGCGGGAGTGATCACCGGGGAGCTGTTTTTT. It encodes CASSYQAGVITGELFF.

This chain connects TRBV6-6 to TRBJ2-2; D perhaps matches TRBD1 (5 bases). Trimming removed 8 bases from V and 7 bases from J, with 14 bases in between. From germline, CDR1 is MNHNY and CDR2 SVGAGI (reference sequence). The CDR3 runs to 13 residues. CDR3 sequence: CASLAGYNGELFF. CDR3 DNA sequence: TGTGCCAGCCTCGCAGGGTACAACGGGGAGCTGTTTTTT.